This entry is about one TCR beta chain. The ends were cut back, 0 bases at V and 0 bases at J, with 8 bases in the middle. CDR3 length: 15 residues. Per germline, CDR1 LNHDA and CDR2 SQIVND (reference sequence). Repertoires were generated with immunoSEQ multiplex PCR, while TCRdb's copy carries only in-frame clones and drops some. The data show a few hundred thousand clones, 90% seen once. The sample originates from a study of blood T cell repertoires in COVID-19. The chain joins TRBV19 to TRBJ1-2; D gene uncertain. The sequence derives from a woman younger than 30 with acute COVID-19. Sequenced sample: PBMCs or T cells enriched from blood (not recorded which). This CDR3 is CASSIETGANYGYTF. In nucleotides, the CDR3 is TGTGCCAGTAGTATAGAGACGGGAGCTAACTATGGCTACACCTTC.